The 26 T cell receptor beta chains below come from one sample, sequenced in a study of T cell responses to AZD1222 COVID-19 vaccine. Sequencing used immunoSEQ multiplex PCR; TCRdb keeps in-frame clones, though not all of them. The sample consists of around 94,000 clones, approximately 88% of them appearing once. The sequences come from peripheral blood, collected on day 0 of AZD1222 vaccination. The receptors here all came from an adult in good health.

The chain uses TRBV7-2 and TRBJ1-5; 11 positions match TRBD1. The germline CDR1 and CDR2 sequences are SGHTA and FQGNSA. J lost 2 bases, V lost 5 bases, and 5 bases had no gene match. The CDR3 extends over 16 amino acids. CDR3 in amino acids: CASSGQGAIGNQPQHF. The CDR3 DNA sequence: TGTGCCAGCAGCGGACAGGGGGCCATCGGCAATCAGCCCCAGCATTTT.

This clone is labeled medium-sized. The V call is TRBV19, the J call TRBJ2-6, with D perhaps being TRBD1 or TRBD2 (5 bases each). This CDR3 contains 14 residues. Germline V lookup: CDR1 LNHDA, CDR2 SQIVND (reference sequence). The V gene lost 7 bases and the J gene lost 0 bases, with 7 bases spanning the gap. CDR3 in DNA: TGTGCCAGTATTGGGACCTCTGGGGCCAACGTCCTGACTTTC. Protein product: CASIGTSGANVLTF.

V and J are TRBV18 and TRBJ1-4, with D unresolved. Trimming shortened V by 2 bases and J by 4 bases, and 14 bases separated the two germline ends. Germline lookup yields CDR1 KGHSH and CDR2 LQKENI. The CDR3 has 16 amino acids. CDR3 sequence: CASSPNMGSGNEKLFF. The DNA for the CDR3 is TGTGCCAGCTCACCAAATATGGGGTCGGGTAATGAAAAACTGTTTTTT.

V usage is TRBV6-6 and J usage is TRBJ1-1, with D tentatively TRBD1 (5 bases). The CDR3 loop spans 15 amino acids. V shed 5 bases and J shed 1 base, with 14 bases lying between them. Germline-derived CDR1 and CDR2 are MNHNY and SVGAGI (reference sequence). CDR3 bases: TGTGCCAGCAGTCACGCGATGGGGGGGAACACTGAAGCTTTCTTT. It encodes CASSHAMGGNTEAFF.

This chain links TRBV7-3 with TRBJ2-2; 12 positions match TRBD2. This CDR3 has 16 residues. J lost 4 bases, V lost 6 bases, and 6 bases had no gene match. CDR1 is SGHTA and CDR2 is FQGTGA in the germline V gene. CDR3 nucleotide sequence: TGTGCCAGCAGTCCACTAGCGGGAGGCCCCACCGGGGAGCTGTTTTTT. This encodes CASSPLAGGPTGELFF. The full variable domain, in which reference TRBV7-3 and TRBJ2-2 provide the parts outside the CDR3, is GAGVSQTPSNKVTEKGKYVELRCDPISGHTALYWYRQSLGQGPEFLIYFQGTGAADDSGLPNDRFFAVRPEGSVSTLKIQRTERGDSAVYLCASSPLAGGPTGELFFGEGSRLTVL.

V and J are TRBV9 and TRBJ2-2, with D possibly being TRBD1 (5 bases). This CDR3 has 15 residues. The V end was cut by 0 bases, the J end by 4 bases, with 10 bases between. Germline V gives CDR1 SGDLS, CDR2 YYNGEE. CDR3 bases: TGTGCCAGCAGCGTAGCAGGGTCCGCCACCGGGGAGCTGTTTTTT. Protein sequence: CASSVAGSATGELFF.

This chain uses TRBV2 with TRBJ1-1; D not resolved. From germline, CDR1 is SNHLY and CDR2 FYNNEI. Trimming cost V 6 bases and J 0 bases, with 8 bases left between them. This CDR3 spans 13 amino acids. The CDR3 DNA reads TGTGCCAGCAGGTGGATGCTGAACACTGAAGCTTTCTTT. It encodes CASRWMLNTEAFF.

This chain joins TRBV4-1 and TRBJ2-7; 10 bases agree with TRBD1. Germline V CDR1 and CDR2: MGHRA, YSYEKL. The CDR3 has 16 amino acids. J lost 3 bases, V lost 5 bases, and 10 bases had no gene match. This chain's CDR3 is CASSSGTGVCDYEQYF. As DNA, the CDR3 is TGCGCCAGCAGCAGTGGGACAGGGGTTTGCGACTACGAGCAGTACTTC.

The chain combines TRBV25-1 with TRBJ1-2; TRBD1 might be the D (5 bases). The CDR3 is made up of 14 amino acids. CDR1 and CDR2 (germline): MGHDK, SYGVNS. Trimming cost V 2 bases and J 6 bases, with 13 bases left between them. The CDR3 nucleotides read TGTGCCAGCAGTGAAGGTGGGGGTGTAGATGGCTACACCTTC. It yields the protein CASSEGGGVDGYTF.

The chain is built from TRBV10-3 and TRBJ2-5; tentatively, D is TRBD1 or TRBD2 (5 bases each). This CDR3 has 14 residues. Germline V gene sequence: CDR1 ENHRY, CDR2 SYGVKD. The V and J ends lost 10 bases and 2 bases respectively, with 17 bases between them. The CDR3 bases are TGTGCCACCAATCCCGGGACGGCTCAAGAGACCCAGTACTTC. It is translated as CATNPGTAQETQYF.

The V gene is TRBV11-3, the J gene TRBJ2-2; D remains ambiguous. The germline CDR1 and CDR2 sequences are SGHNT and YENEEA. V lost 4 bases to trimming and J lost 1 base, with 7 bases between them. The length of the CDR3 is 14 residues. CDR3 region: CASSSRRNTGELFF. The DNA for the CDR3 is TGTGCCAGCAGCTCGCGCCGGAACACCGGGGAGCTGTTTTTT.

The chain combines TRBV12-5 with TRBJ1-5; D is uncertain. The CDR3 consists of 13 residues. The V and J ends lost 1 base and 7 bases respectively, with 8 bases between them. Germline values: CDR1 LGHNT, CDR2 FRNRAP. The CDR3 protein is CASGLGPGQPQHF. CDR3 sequence (DNA): TGTGCTAGTGGTTTGGGCCCGGGACAGCCCCAGCATTTT. The full variable domain, with the rest looked up from reference TRBV12-5 and TRBJ1-5, is DARVTQTPRHKVTEMGQEVTMRCQPILGHNTVFWYRQTMMQGLELLAYFRNRAPLDDSGMPKDRFSAEMPDATLATLKIQPSEPRDSAVYFCASGLGPGQPQHFGDGTRLSIL.

V gene TRBV7-2 combines with J gene TRBJ2-7; D might be TRBD2 (6 bases). CDR1 and CDR2 from the germline V gene are SGHTA and FQGNSA. The ends were cut back, 1 base at V and 0 bases at J, with 13 bases in the middle. The CDR3 consists of 16 residues. The CDR3 is CASSLVPGAGSYEQYF. The CDR3 DNA is TGTGCCAGCAGCTTAGTTCCGGGAGCGGGCTCCTACGAGCAGTACTTC.

This sequence joins TRBV5-8 and TRBJ2-5; unclear D gene. Germline V gene data show CDR1 as SGHTS and CDR2 as YDEGEE. The CDR3 consists of 11 residues. With 4 bases removed from V and 5 bases from J, the gap between germline ends came to 6 bases. CDR3 sequence (DNA): TGTGCCAGCAGCGTCAGGGAGACCCAGTACTTC. Protein: CASSVRETQYF.

V and J are TRBV11-3 and TRBJ2-1; TRBD2 aligns across 15 bases. The CDR3 totals 18 residues. Trimming removed 3 bases from V and 7 bases from J; junction bases left unmatched: 10. Germline CDR1 and CDR2: SGHNT and YENEEA. CDR3 sequence (DNA): TGTGCCAGCAGCTTGGCCGGGACTAGCGGGGGGTCTGGAAATGAGCAGTTCTTC. Its protein product is CASSLAGTSGGSGNEQFF. The full variable domain, with the rest looked up from reference TRBV11-3 and TRBJ2-1, is EAGVVQSPRYKIIEKKQPVAFWCNPISGHNTLYWYLQNLGQGPELLIRYENEEAVDDSQLPKDRFSAERLKGVDSTLKIQPAELGDSAVYLCASSLAGTSGGSGNEQFFGPGTRLTVL.

This chain connects TRBV2 to TRBJ2-5, with 14 positions matching TRBD2. Germline values: CDR1 SNHLY, CDR2 FYNNEI. The CDR3 has 15 residues. V shed 6 bases, J shed 5 bases, and the junction held 5 bases outside the gene matches. CDR3: CASRRTSGGWETQYF. As DNA, the CDR3 is TGTGCCAGCAGGAGGACTAGCGGGGGGTGGGAGACCCAGTACTTC.

The chain uses TRBV19 and TRBJ2-3; D is ambiguous. The V and J ends lost 5 bases and 2 bases respectively, with 11 bases between them. Germline values: CDR1 LNHDA, CDR2 SQIVND (reference sequence). The CDR3 is 14 amino acids. The CDR3 reads CASSATLHTDTQYF. The CDR3 DNA follows: TGTGCCAGTAGTGCCACCCTCCACACAGATACGCAGTATTTT.

This clone came up once. This sequence joins TRBV5-8 and TRBJ1-5; weak D call: TRBD1 (5 bases). Germline V gene data show CDR1 as SGHTS and CDR2 as YDEGEE. There are 14 residues in the CDR3. V dropped 6 bases and J dropped 0 bases, with 10 bases sitting between them. The CDR3 sequence: CASIRGLSNQPQHF. The CDR3 DNA is TGTGCCAGCATCCGGGGACTTAGCAATCAGCCCCAGCATTTT.

There are a few counts of this clone. Here the CDR3 reads CASSPDTDQPQHF. CDR3 bases: TGTGCCAGTAGTCCTGACACCGATCAGCCCCAGCATTTT. The genes are TRBV19 and TRBJ1-5; D not resolved. In germline, CDR1 is LNHDA, CDR2 SQIVND (reference sequence). This CDR3 region has 13 residues. Deletions cut 5 bases from V and 5 bases from J, with 10 bases between.

V usage is TRBV5-4 and J usage is TRBJ2-5; TRBD2 matches at 7 bases. Trimming cost V 4 bases and J 5 bases; bases outside gene matches: 14. CDR3 size: 16 residues. Germline V gene sequence: CDR1 SGHNT, CDR2 YYREEE (reference sequence). Here the CDR3 DNA reads TGTGCCAGCAGCCGGGCAGGTGGCGGGGGATTGGAGACCCAGTACTTC. Amino acid sequence: CASSRAGGGGLETQYF.

The V call is TRBV6-2 or TRBV6-3, the J call TRBJ1-1; TRBD1 aligns across 7 bases. After removal of 3 bases from V and 4 bases from J, the junction contained 26 bases not matched to a gene. The germline gives CDR1 MNHEY, CDR2 SVGEGT. The CDR3 loop spans 21 amino acids. CDR3 loop: CASSYFIFDRDSSSGGTEAFF. CDR3 bases: TGTGCCAGCAGTTATTTTATTTTCGATCGGGACAGCTCTTCAGGGGGCACTGAAGCTTTCTTT.

The gene calls are TRBV14 and TRBJ1-1; D is unresolved. Germline V gives CDR1 SGHDN, CDR2 FVKESK. The CDR3 length is 15 residues. Trimming shortened V by 3 bases and J by 5 bases, and 16 bases separated the two germline ends. The CDR3 region has the DNA TGTGCCAGCAGCCACCGGACGGGAGAAGGTACTGAAGCTTTCTTT. Translation gives CASSHRTGEGTEAFF.

V is TRBV4-2 and J is TRBJ2-3; D may be TRBD1 (5 bases). Germline lookup yields CDR1 LGHNA and CDR2 YNFKEQ. The V and J ends lost 0 bases and 8 bases respectively, with 21 bases between them. The CDR3 covers 17 residues. The CDR3 region is CASSQDPAGKGVSTQYF. The CDR3 DNA is TGTGCCAGCAGCCAAGATCCGGCAGGGAAAGGGGTTTCTACGCAGTATTTT.

This chain links TRBV18 with TRBJ2-3, with D maybe TRBD1 (6 bases). V lost 2 bases to trimming and J lost 0 bases, with 18 bases between them. The CDR3 loop spans 18 amino acids. Looked up from germline, CDR1 is KGHSH and CDR2 is LQKENI. CDR3 DNA sequence: TGTGCCAGCTCACCATTACAGGGAGTACCCTCTAGCACAGATACGCAGTATTTT. It is translated as CASSPLQGVPSSTDTQYF.

The CDR3 loop reads CASSLGQGTKLANTGELFF. Here the CDR3 DNA reads TGTGCCAGCAGCTTAGGCCAGGGGACGAAACTCGCGAACACCGGGGAGCTGTTTTTT. The rearrangement links TRBV11-3 to TRBJ2-2; D may be TRBD1 (6 bases). Germline lookup yields CDR1 SGHNT and CDR2 YENEEA. The CDR3 covers 19 residues. V shed 1 base and J shed 0 bases, with 18 bases lying between them.

This CDR3 reads CASTDNSPLHF. The CDR3 nucleotides are TGTGCCAGTACAGATAATTCACCCCTCCACTTT. The chain combines TRBV10-3 with TRBJ1-6; no firm D call. This CDR3 comprises 11 residues. The V end was cut by 10 bases, the J end by 5 bases, with 6 bases between. CDR1 is ENHRY, CDR2 SYGVKD, per germline.